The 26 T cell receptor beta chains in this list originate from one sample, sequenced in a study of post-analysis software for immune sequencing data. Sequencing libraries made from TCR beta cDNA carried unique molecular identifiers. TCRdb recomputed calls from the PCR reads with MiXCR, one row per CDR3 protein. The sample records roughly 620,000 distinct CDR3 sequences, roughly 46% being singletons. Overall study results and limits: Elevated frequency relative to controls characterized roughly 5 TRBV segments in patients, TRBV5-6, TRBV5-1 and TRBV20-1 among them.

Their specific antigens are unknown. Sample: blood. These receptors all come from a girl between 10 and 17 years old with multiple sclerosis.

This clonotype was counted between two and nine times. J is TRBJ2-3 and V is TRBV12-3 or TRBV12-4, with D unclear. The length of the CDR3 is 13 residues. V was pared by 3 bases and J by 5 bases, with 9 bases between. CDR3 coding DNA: TGTGCCAGCAGTTTGGGCATAAGAGATACGCAGTATTTT. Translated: CASSLGIRDTQYF.

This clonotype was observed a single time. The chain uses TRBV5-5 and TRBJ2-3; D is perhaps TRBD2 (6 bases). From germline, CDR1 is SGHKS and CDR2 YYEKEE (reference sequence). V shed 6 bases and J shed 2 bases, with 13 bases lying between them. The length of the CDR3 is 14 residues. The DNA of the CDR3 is TGTGCCAGCATCGTGGGAGGCTCCACAGATACGCAGTATTTT. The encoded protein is CASIVGGSTDTQYF. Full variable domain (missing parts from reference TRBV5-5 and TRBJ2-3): DAGVTQSPTHLIKTRGQQVTLRCSPISGHKSVSWYQQVLGQGPQFIFQYYEKEERGRGNFPDRFSARQFPNYSSELNVNALLLGDSALYLCASIVGGSTDTQYFGPGTRLTVL.

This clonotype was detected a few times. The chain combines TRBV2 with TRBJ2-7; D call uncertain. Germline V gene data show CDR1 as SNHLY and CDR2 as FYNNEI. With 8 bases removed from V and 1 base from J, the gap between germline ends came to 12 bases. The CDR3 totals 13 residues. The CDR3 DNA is TGTGCCAGCGGAATAGTAACTTCCTACGAGCAGTACTTC. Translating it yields CASGIVTSYEQYF.

As DNA, the CDR3 is TGTGCCAGCAGCCCGGGGGTAGCGGACAATGAGCAGTTCTTC. Translated, it gives CASSPGVADNEQFF. This rearrangement joins TRBV7-8 to TRBJ2-1; tentative D call: TRBD2 (6 bases). The CDR3 runs 14 residues. Germline loops: CDR1 SGHVS, CDR2 FQNEAQ. V was trimmed by 5 bases and J by 5 bases, leaving 13 bases between them.

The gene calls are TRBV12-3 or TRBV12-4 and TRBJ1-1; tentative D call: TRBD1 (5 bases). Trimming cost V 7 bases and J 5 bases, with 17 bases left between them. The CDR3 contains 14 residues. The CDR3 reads CASNLRGRDTEAFF. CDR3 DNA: TGTGCCAGCAACCTTCGCGGCAGGGATACTGAAGCTTTCTTT.

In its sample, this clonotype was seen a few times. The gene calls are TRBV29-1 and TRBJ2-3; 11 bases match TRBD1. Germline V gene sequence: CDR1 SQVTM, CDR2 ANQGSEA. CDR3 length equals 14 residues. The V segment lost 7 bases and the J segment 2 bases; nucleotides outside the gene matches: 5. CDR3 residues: CSGGQGVVTDTQYF. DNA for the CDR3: TGCAGCGGGGGACAGGGGGTGGTCACAGATACGCAGTATTTT.

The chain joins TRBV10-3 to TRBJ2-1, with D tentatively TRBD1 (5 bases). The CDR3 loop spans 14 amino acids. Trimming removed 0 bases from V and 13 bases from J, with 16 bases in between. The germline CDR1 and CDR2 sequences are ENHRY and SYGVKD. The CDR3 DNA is TGTGCCATCAGTGAGTCAAGGGGTCAAGAGACCCAGTTCTTC. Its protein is CAISESRGQETQFF.

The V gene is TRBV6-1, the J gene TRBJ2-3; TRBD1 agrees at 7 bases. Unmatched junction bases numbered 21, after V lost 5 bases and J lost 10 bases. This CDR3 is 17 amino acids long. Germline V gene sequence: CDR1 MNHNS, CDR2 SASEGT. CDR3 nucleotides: TGTGCCAGCAGTCGAAGGGGGCAGGGAGTACTGAATAGCGCGCAGTATTTT. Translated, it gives CASSRRGQGVLNSAQYF.

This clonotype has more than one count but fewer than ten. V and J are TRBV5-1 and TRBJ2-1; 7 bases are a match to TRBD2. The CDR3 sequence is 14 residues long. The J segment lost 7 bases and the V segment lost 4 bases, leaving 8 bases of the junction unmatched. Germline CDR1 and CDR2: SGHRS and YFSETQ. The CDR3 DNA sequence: TGCGCCAGCAGCCAATCCGGGACTACGAATGAGCAGTTCTTC. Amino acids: CASSQSGTTNEQFF.

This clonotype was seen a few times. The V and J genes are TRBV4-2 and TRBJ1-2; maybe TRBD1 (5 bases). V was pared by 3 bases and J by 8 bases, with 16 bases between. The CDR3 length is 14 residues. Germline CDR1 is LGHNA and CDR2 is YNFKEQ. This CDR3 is CASSHHGGSGGYTF. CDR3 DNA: TGTGCCAGCAGCCACCACGGGGGTTCCGGAGGCTACACCTTC.

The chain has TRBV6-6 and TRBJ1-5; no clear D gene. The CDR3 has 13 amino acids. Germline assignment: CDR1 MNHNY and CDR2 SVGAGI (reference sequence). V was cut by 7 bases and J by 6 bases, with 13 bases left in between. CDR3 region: CASTSSLIQPQHF. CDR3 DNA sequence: TGTGCCAGCACCTCGAGTCTAATTCAGCCCCAGCATTTT.

The CDR3 nucleotides read TGTGCCAGCAGCCAAGAGAAGCCTAGCGGGGCTGGGGAGGAGCAGTTCTTC. Translation gives CASSQEKPSGAGEEQFF. V gene TRBV4-2 combines with J gene TRBJ2-1; TRBD2 matches 9 bases. Germline V lookup: CDR1 LGHNA, CDR2 YNFKEQ. J gave up 10 bases and V 0 bases, and 13 bases lay outside the gene matches. The CDR3 is 17 residues long.

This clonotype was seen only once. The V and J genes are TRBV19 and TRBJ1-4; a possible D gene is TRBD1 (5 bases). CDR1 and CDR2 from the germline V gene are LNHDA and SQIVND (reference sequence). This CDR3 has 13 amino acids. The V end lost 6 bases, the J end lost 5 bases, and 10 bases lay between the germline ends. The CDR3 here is CASSEGWNEKLFF. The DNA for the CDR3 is TGTGCCAGTAGCGAGGGGTGGAATGAAAAACTGTTTTTT. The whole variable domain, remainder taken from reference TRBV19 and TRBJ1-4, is DGGITQSPKYLFRKEGQNVTLSCEQNLNHDAMYWYRQDPGQGLRLIYYSQIVNDFQKGDIAEGYSVSREKKESFPLTVTSAQKNPTAFYLCASSEGWNEKLFFGSGTQLSVL.

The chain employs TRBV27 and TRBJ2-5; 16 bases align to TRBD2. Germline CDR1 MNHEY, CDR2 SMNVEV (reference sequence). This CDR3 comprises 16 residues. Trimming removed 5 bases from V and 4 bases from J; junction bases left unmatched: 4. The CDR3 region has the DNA TGTGCCAGCAGTCGGGGACTAGCGGGAGGGCGAGAGACCCAGTACTTC. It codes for CASSRGLAGGRETQYF.

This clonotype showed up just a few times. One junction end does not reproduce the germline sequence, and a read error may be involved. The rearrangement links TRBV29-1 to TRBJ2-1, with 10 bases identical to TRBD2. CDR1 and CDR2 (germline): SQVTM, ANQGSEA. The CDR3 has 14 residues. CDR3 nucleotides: TGCAGCGCTGAACGGACTAGCGGTCTGGGGGAGCAGTTCTTC. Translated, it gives CSAERTSGLGEQFF.

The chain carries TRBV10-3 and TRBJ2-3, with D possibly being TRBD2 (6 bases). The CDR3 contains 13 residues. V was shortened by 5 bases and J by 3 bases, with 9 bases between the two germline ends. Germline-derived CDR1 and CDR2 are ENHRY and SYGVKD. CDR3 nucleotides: TGTGCCATCAGTTGGAGGGAAACAGATACGCAGTATTTT. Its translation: CAISWRETDTQYF.

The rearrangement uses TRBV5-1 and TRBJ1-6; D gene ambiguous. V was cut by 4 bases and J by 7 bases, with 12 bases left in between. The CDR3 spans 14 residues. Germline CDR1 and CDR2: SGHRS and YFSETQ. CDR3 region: CASSPSKGNSPLHF. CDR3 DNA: TGCGCCAGCAGCCCGTCGAAAGGGAATTCACCCCTCCACTTT.

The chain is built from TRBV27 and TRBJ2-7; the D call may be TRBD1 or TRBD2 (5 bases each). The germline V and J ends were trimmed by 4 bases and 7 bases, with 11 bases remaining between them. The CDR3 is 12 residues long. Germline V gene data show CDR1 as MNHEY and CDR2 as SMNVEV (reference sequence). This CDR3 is CASSWGNNEQYF. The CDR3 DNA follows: TGTGCCAGCAGTTGGGGGAACAATGAGCAGTACTTC.

CDR3 sequence (DNA): TGCAGTGCTAGTCTTGAGACAGGGGTTAATCAGCCCCAGCATTTT. This translates into CSASLETGVNQPQHF. The genes are TRBV20-1 and TRBJ1-5; 8 bases are a match to TRBD1. The germline V gene has CDR1 DFQATT and CDR2 SNEGSKA (reference sequence). Trimming at V came to 3 bases and at J to 4 bases, leaving 8 bases not matched to a gene. The CDR3 sequence is 15 residues long.

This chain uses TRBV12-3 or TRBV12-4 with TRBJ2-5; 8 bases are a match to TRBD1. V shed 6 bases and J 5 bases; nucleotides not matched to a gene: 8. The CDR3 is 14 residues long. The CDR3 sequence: CASRTGVLRETQYF. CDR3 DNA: TGTGCCAGCAGGACAGGGGTCCTCAGGGAGACCCAGTACTTC.

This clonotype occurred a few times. This chain's CDR3 is CSVRGRNNEQFF. The CDR3 bases are TGCAGCGTGAGGGGGCGGAACAATGAGCAGTTCTTC. The chain carries TRBV29-1 and TRBJ2-1, with 7 bases aligning to TRBD1. V shed 6 bases, J shed 5 bases, and the junction held 4 bases outside the gene matches. The CDR3 is 12 amino acids. In germline, CDR1 is SQVTM, CDR2 ANQGSEA.

In DNA, the CDR3 is TGCGCCAGCAGCTTGGAGCGGGGGGACACAGATACGCAGTATTTT. This encodes CASSLERGDTDTQYF. V is TRBV5-1 and J is TRBJ2-3; 9 nucleotides align to TRBD2. J was trimmed by 2 bases and V by 0 bases; bases with no gene match: 1. This CDR3 has 15 residues. The germline CDR1 and CDR2 sequences are SGHRS and YFSETQ.

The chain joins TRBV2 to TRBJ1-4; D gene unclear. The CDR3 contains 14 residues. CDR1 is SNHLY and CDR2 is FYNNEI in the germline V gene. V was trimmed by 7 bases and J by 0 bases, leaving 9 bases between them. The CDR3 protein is CASKRSSTNEKLFF. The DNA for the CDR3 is TGTGCCAGCAAGAGGTCCTCAACTAATGAAAAACTGTTTTTT.

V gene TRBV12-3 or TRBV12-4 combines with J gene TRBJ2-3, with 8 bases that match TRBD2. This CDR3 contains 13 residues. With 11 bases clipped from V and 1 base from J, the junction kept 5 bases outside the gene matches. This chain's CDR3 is CALRAGGTDTQYF. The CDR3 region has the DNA TGTGCCCTACGAGCGGGGGGCACAGATACGCAGTATTTT.

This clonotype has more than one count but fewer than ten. The CDR3 bases are TGCAGCGCCCTAGGCGCAGGGGCGGACTATGGCTACACCTTC. Translation: CSALGAGADYGYTF. The V call is TRBV29-1, the J call TRBJ1-2; weak D call: TRBD1 (6 bases). Germline V gene lookup returns CDR1 SQVTM and CDR2 ANQGSEA. There are 14 residues in the CDR3. Between the trimmed V and J ends, which lost 7 bases and 3 bases, there was a span of 18 bases.

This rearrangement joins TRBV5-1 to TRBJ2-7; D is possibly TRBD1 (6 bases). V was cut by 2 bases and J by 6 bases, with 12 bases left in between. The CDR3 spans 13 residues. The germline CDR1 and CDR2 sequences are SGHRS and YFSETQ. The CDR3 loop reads CASSFAQGGEQYF. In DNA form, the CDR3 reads TGCGCCAGCAGCTTCGCACAGGGTGGCGAGCAGTACTTC.